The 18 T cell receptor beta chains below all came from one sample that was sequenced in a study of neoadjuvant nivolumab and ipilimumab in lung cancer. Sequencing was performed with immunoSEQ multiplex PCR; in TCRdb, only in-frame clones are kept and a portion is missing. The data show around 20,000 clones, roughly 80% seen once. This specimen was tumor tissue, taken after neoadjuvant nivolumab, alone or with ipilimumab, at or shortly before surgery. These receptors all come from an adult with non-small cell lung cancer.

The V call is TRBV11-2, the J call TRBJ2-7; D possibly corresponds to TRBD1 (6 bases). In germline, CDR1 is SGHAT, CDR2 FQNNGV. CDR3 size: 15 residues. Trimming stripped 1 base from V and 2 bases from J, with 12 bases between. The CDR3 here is CASSLGAGQTYEQYF. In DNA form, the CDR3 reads TGTGCCAGCAGCTTAGGCGCCGGACAGACCTACGAGCAGTACTTC.

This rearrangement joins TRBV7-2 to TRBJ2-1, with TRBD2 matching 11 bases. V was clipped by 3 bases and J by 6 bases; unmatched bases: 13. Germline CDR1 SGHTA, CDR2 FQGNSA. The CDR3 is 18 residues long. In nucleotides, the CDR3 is TGTGCCAGCAGCTTGGCACCCGGGACTAGCGGTCGGGGCAATGAGCAGTTCTTC. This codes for CASSLAPGTSGRGNEQFF. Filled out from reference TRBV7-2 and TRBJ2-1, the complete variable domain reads GAGVSQSPSNKVTEKGKDVELRCDPISGHTALYWYRQSLGQGLEFLIYFQGNSAPDKSGLPSDRFSAERTGGSVSTLTIQRTQQEDSAVYLCASSLAPGTSGRGNEQFFGPGTRLTVL.

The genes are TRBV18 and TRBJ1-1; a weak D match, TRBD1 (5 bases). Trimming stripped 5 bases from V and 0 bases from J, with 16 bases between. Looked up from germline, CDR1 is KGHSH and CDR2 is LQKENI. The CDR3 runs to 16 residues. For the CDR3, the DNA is TGTGCCAGCTCAATTGAGACAGTTAAGATGAACACTGAAGCTTTCTTT. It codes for CASSIETVKMNTEAFF.

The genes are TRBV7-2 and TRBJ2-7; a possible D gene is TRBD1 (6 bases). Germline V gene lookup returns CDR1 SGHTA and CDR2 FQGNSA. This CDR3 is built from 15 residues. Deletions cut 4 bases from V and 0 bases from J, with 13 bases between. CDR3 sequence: CASSSAWTVSYEQYF. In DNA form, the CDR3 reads TGTGCCAGCAGCTCCGCCTGGACAGTCTCCTACGAGCAGTACTTC.

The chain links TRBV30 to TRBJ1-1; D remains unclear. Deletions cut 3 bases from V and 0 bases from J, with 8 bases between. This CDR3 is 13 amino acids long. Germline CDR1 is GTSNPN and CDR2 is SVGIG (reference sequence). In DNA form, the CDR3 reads TGTGCCTGGAGAGAGCTTTTGAACACTGAAGCTTTCTTT. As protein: CAWRELLNTEAFF.

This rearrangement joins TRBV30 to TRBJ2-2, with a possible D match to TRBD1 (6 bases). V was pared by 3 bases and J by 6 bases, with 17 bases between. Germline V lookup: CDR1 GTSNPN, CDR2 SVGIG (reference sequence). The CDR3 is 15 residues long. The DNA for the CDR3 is TGTGCCTGGAGGGGGGCAGTGTTCACATCCGGGGAGCTGTTTTTT. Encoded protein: CAWRGAVFTSGELFF.

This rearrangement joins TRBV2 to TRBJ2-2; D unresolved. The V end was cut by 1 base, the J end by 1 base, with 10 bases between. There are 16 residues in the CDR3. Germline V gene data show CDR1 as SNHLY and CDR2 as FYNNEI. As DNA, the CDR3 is TGTGCCAGCAGTGAAGTATCGGCAGGGAACACCGGGGAGCTGTTTTTT. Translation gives CASSEVSAGNTGELFF.

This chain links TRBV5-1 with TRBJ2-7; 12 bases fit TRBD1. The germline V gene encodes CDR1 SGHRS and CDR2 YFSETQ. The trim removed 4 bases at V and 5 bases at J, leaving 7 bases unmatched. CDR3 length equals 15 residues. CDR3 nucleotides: TGCGCCAGCAGCCCTGGGGACAGGGGGCTAAACGAGCAGTACTTC. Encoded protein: CASSPGDRGLNEQYF.

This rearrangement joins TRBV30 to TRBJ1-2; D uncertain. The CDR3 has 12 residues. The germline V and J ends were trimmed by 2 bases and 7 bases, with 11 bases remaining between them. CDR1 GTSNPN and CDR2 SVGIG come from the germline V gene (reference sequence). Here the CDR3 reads CAWSHQSGGYTF. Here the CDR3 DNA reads TGTGCCTGGAGTCACCAATCTGGTGGCTACACCTTC.

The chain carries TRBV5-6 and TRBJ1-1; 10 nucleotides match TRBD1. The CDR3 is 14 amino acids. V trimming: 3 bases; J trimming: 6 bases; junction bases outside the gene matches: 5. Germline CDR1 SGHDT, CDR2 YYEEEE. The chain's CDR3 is CASSWGQGRSEAFF. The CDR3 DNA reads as TGTGCCAGCAGCTGGGGACAGGGGAGGTCTGAAGCTTTCTTT.

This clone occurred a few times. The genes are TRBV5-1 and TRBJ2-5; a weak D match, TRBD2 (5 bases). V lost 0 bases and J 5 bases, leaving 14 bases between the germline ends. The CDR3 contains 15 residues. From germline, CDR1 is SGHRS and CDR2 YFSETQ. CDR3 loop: CASSLGALDRETQYF. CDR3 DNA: TGCGCCAGCAGCTTGGGCGCACTAGATCGGGAGACCCAGTACTTC.

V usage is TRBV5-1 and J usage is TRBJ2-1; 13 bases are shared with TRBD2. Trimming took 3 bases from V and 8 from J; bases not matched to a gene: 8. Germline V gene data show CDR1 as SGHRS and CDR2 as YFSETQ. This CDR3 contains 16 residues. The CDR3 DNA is TGCGCCAGCAGCTGGACTAGCGGGAGTGGTTTGCATGAGCAGTTCTTC. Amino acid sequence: CASSWTSGSGLHEQFF.

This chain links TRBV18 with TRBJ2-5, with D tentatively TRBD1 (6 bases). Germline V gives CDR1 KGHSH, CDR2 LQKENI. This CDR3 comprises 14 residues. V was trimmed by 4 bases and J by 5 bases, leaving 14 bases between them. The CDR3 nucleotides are TGTGCCAGCTCACATAACAGGGTGCTGGAGACCCAGTACTTC. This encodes CASSHNRVLETQYF.

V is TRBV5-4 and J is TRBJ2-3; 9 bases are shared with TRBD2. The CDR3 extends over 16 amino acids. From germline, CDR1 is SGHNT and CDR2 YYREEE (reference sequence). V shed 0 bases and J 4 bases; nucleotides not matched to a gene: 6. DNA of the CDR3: TGTGCCAGCAGCTTGGCGGCGGGGGGGCCCGCAGATACGCAGTATTTT. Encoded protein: CASSLAAGGPADTQYF.

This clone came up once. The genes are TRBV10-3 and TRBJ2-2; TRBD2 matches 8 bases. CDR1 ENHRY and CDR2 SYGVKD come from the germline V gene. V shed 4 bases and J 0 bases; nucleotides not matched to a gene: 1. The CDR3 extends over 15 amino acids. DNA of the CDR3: TGTGCCATCAGTGCTAGCGGGCCGAACACCGGGGAGCTGTTTTTT. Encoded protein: CAISASGPNTGELFF.

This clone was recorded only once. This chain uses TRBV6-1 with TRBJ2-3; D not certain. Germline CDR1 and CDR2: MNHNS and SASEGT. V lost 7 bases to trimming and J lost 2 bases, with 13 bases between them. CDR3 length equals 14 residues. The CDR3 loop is CASNLGHNTDTQYF. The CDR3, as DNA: TGTGCCAGCAACCTCGGCCATAACACAGATACGCAGTATTTT.

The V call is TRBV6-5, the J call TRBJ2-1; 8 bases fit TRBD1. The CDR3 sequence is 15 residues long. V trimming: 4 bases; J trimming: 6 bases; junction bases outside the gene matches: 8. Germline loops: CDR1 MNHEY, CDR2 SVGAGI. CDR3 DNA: TGTGCCAGCAGTTGGTCCGGGACAGGCAGCAATGAGCAGTTCTTC. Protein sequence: CASSWSGTGSNEQFF.

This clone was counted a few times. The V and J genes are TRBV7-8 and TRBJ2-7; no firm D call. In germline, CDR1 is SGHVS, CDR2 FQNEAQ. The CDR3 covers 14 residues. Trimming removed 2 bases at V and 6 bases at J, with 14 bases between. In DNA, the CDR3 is TGTGCCAGCAGCTTACAAGCGTTAGCTACCGAGCAGTACTTC. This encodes CASSLQALATEQYF.